This entry describes one T cell receptor beta chain. Here immunoSEQ multiplex PCR was the method, and the copy in TCRdb shows in-frame clones only, minus some. The table includes about 76,000 clones, roughly 90% detected once. The CDR3 consists of 15 residues. CDR1 SGHKS and CDR2 YYEKEE come from the germline V gene (reference sequence). V shed 4 bases and J 2 bases; nucleotides not matched to a gene: 6. This specimen belongs to a study of T cell changes during pregnancy in multiple sclerosis. The sequence was obtained from a female donor in good health, enrolled as a control in a pregnancy study. Sequences were derived from peripheral blood, sampled in the first trimester of pregnancy. The gene calls are TRBV5-5 and TRBJ2-1; 7 bases fit TRBD2. CDR3 sequence: CASSVRDYPYNEQFF. The CDR3, as DNA: TGTGCCAGCAGCGTCCGGGACTACCCCTACAATGAGCAGTTCTTC.